The 18 T cell receptor beta chains below come from one sample, sequenced in a study of PD-1 blockade in classical Hodgkin lymphoma. Sample time point: newly diagnosed, previously untreated cHL patient sample. Magnetic negative selection was used to purify CD4+ T cells from PBMCs that had been thawed. Produced via immunoSEQ multiplex PCR; TCRdb's table is partial and in-frame only. The table lists about 35,000 clones, 85% to 90% of them singletons. The sequenced sample was CD4+ T cells from blood. Source of these receptors: a human donor with classical Hodgkin lymphoma.

This rearrangement joins TRBV27 to TRBJ1-1; tentatively, D is TRBD1 (5 bases). CDR3 length: 14 amino acids. Per the germline V gene, CDR1 is MNHEY and CDR2 is SMNVEV (reference sequence). V was cut by 3 bases and J by 10 bases, with 18 bases left in between. CDR3 in amino acids: CASSLRAGGGAAFF. The CDR3 DNA follows: TGTGCCAGCAGTTTGCGGGCGGGCGGTGGGGCAGCTTTCTTT.

A single count supports this clone. The chain recombines TRBV7-2 with TRBJ1-2; D is perhaps TRBD1 (6 bases). Germline CDR1 SGHTA, CDR2 FQGNSA. V lost 6 bases and J 0 bases, leaving 11 bases between the germline ends. The CDR3 runs to 14 residues. CDR3: CASRTGGSNYGYTF. CDR3 nucleotides: TGTGCCAGCAGGACAGGTGGATCTAACTATGGCTACACCTTC.

This chain joins TRBV7-6 and TRBJ2-1, with D uncertain. In germline, CDR1 is SGHVS, CDR2 FNYEAQ. The CDR3 loop spans 12 amino acids. The germline V and J ends were trimmed by 2 bases and 6 bases, with 5 bases remaining between them. CDR3 DNA: TGTGCCAGCAGCTTAAAAGGCAATGAGCAGTTCTTC. As protein: CASSLKGNEQFF. Complete variable domain (other parts from reference TRBV7-6 and TRBJ2-1): GAGVSQSPRYKVTKRGQDVALRCDPISGHVSLYWYRQALGQGPEFLTYFNYEAQQDKSGLPNDRFSAERPEGSISTLTIQRTEQRDSAMYRCASSLKGNEQFFGPGTRLTVL.

The rearrangement uses TRBV5-1 and TRBJ2-7; 14 nucleotides line up with TRBD2. After removal of 1 base from V and 3 bases from J, the junction contained 12 bases not matched to a gene. The CDR3 runs to 19 residues. In germline, CDR1 is SGHRS, CDR2 YFSETQ. CDR3 loop: CASSLTGLAGEGRGYEQYF. The CDR3 DNA is TGCGCCAGCAGCTTGACGGGACTAGCGGGAGAGGGTAGGGGCTACGAGCAGTACTTC.

This chain joins TRBV18 and TRBJ1-4, with 7 bases that match TRBD1. The CDR3 has 17 residues. The V and J ends lost 4 bases and 0 bases, in that order; junction bases with no gene match: 8. The germline V gene encodes CDR1 KGHSH and CDR2 LQKENI. CDR3 protein: CASSRMDRSSTNEKLFF. For the CDR3, the DNA is TGTGCCAGCTCACGCATGGACAGGTCCTCAACTAATGAAAAACTGTTTTTT.

CDR3 sequence (DNA): TGTGCCAGCAGCTTGGAAGGGAGAACCCAGTACTTC. Translation: CASSLEGRTQYF. The chain links TRBV5-5 to TRBJ2-5, with D possibly matching TRBD2 (5 bases). The V and J ends lost 0 bases and 8 bases respectively, with 8 bases between them. Germline V CDR1 and CDR2: SGHKS, YYEKEE (reference sequence). The CDR3 loop spans 12 amino acids.

The genes are TRBV11-3 and TRBJ2-2, with D hard to call. The CDR3 sequence is 16 residues long. The germline CDR1 and CDR2 sequences are SGHNT and YENEEA. Trimming took off 1 base at V and 8 bases at J, with 17 bases between the two ends. Here the CDR3 DNA reads TGTGCCAGCAGCTTAGGAGGACCCCGAACTTCGGGGGAGCTGTTTTTT. The encoded protein is CASSLGGPRTSGELFF.

The CDR3 sequence is CASSQEQGYTGELFF. The CDR3 bases are TGCGCCAGCAGCCAAGAACAGGGTTACACCGGGGAGCTGTTTTTT. V and J are TRBV4-3 and TRBJ2-2, with D possibly being TRBD1 (6 bases). Germline V CDR1 and CDR2: LGHNA, YSLEER. The CDR3 sequence is 15 residues long. Between the trimmed V and J ends, which lost 0 bases and 3 bases, there was a span of 8 bases.

The chain couples TRBV7-9 to TRBJ1-1; TRBD1 aligns across 7 bases. The CDR3 is 15 amino acids. The germline V gene encodes CDR1 SEHNR and CDR2 FQNEAQ (reference sequence). V shed 2 bases and J 8 bases; nucleotides not matched to a gene: 11. DNA for the CDR3: TGTGCCAGCAGCTTAAGTTCGGGACAGAGCACCGAAGCTTTCTTT. This codes for CASSLSSGQSTEAFF.

This clone was seen a single time. The CDR3 reads CASSLATGKRGSPLHF. The CDR3 coding sequence is TGTGCCAGCAGCTTGGCCACAGGGAAGAGAGGGTCACCCCTCCACTTT. The chain joins TRBV4-2 to TRBJ1-6, with TRBD1 as a possible D gene (6 bases). The CDR3 is made up of 16 amino acids. Germline CDR1 is LGHNA and CDR2 is YNFKEQ. V lost 5 bases, J lost 10 bases, and 21 bases lay in between.

V is TRBV10-2 and J is TRBJ2-3, with a possible D match to TRBD2 (7 bases). CDR1 and CDR2 (germline): WSHSY, SAAADI. The CDR3 sequence is 15 residues long. Trimming shortened V by 4 bases and J by 6 bases, and 17 bases separated the two germline ends. CDR3 amino acids: CASSAGGRFYDTQYF. DNA of the CDR3: TGCGCCAGCAGTGCCGGGGGGCGGTTTTACGATACGCAGTATTTT.

CDR3 nucleotide sequence: TGTGCCACCTCAGGAGGGGGGGCGACTAATGAAAAACTGTTTTTT. This encodes CATSGGGATNEKLFF. The rearrangement joins TRBV6-1 to TRBJ1-4; D possibly corresponds to TRBD1 (6 bases). The V end lost 10 bases, the J end lost 2 bases, and 17 bases lay between the germline ends. Germline CDR1 is MNHNS and CDR2 is SASEGT. The CDR3 runs to 15 residues.

This clone came up a few times. The gene calls are TRBV5-1 and TRBJ2-5, with a possible D match to TRBD1 (6 bases). The CDR3 spans 14 residues. Germline CDR1 reads SGHRS; CDR2 reads YFSETQ. V was shortened by 3 bases and J by 1 base, with 10 bases between the two germline ends. The CDR3 bases are TGCGCCAGCAGCTCGGGACACCGCCAAGAGACCCAGTACTTC. It is translated as CASSSGHRQETQYF.

The CDR3 coding sequence is TGCGCCAGCAGCTTGGAGGGGGGGTCGAATCAGCCCCAGCATTTT. Translated: CASSLEGGSNQPQHF. The chain carries TRBV5-1 and TRBJ1-5; D may be TRBD1 (6 bases). The V gene lost 0 bases and the J gene lost 4 bases, with 11 bases spanning the gap. CDR1 and CDR2 from the germline V gene are SGHRS and YFSETQ. The CDR3 totals 15 residues.

The rearrangement links TRBV7-2 to TRBJ1-1; D is ambiguous. The V and J ends lost 5 bases and 5 bases respectively, with 9 bases between them. The CDR3 runs to 12 residues. The germline gives CDR1 SGHTA, CDR2 FQGNSA. In DNA form, the CDR3 reads TGTGCCAGCAGCCCCCAAAGGACTGAAGCTTTCTTT. Encoded protein: CASSPQRTEAFF.

This clone was seen a few times. One end of the junction does not line up with germline, which may come from a read error. Other DNA sequences from this sample encode an identical CDR3 as well. The chain combines TRBV2 with TRBJ1-2, with D unresolved. This CDR3 is 11 amino acids long. Looked up from germline, CDR1 is SNHLY and CDR2 is FYNNEI. The chain's CDR3 is CASSEGYGYTF. The CDR3 DNA is TGTGCCAGCAGCGAAGGATATGGCTACACCTTC.

The chain's CDR3 is CASSSYQEVNYGYTF. The CDR3 nucleotides are TGTGCCAGCTCATCCTACCAGGAAGTGAACTATGGCTACACCTTC. The J gene is TRBJ1-2, the V gene TRBV18, with D unresolved. CDR3 length: 15 amino acids. Germline V gives CDR1 KGHSH, CDR2 LQKENI. The V and J ends lost 5 bases and 2 bases respectively, with 15 bases between them.

The gene calls are TRBV7-2 and TRBJ2-3; D remains ambiguous. The CDR3 length is 13 residues. The germline CDR1 and CDR2 sequences are SGHTA and FQGNSA. With 4 bases removed from V and 1 base from J, the gap between germline ends came to 6 bases. CDR3 DNA sequence: TGTGCCAGCAGCTCCTGGGGCACAGATACGCAGTATTTT. It is translated as CASSSWGTDTQYF.